This is a list of T cell receptor beta chains from one sample in a study of T-cell reconstitution after alpha-beta-depleted transplantation in children. One entry per CDR3 protein results from TCRdb running MiXCR on the PCR reads. The profile shows around 200,000 distinct CDR3 sequences, over 15% of them singletons. The specimen comprised PBMCs, mostly from graft donor cells, sampled 360 days after TCRalphabeta/CD19-depleted stem cell transplant. These receptors were collected from a male patient between 2 and 9 years old who had a stem cell transplant for acute lymphoblastic leukemia, so the T cells may come from the graft donor. Each CDR3 is given with its conserved first and last residue. D genes are given only for firm matches. Clone size is not always given. Where it is, it says once, few, many or a class for expanded clones.

v_gene	j_gene	d_gene	abundance	CDR3aa	CDR3nt
TRBV7-9	TRBJ2-4	NA	NA	CASSSPGPPFQYF	TGTGCCAGCAGCTCACCGGGACCGCCTTTTCAGTACTTC
TRBV28	TRBJ2-7	TRBD2	NA	CASSLPTPGLADPREQYF	TGTGCCAGCAGTTTACCAACACCCGGACTAGCGGACCCTAGAGAGCAGTACTTC
TRBV12-3/TRBV12-4	TRBJ1-4	NA	NA	CASAATVEKLFF	TGTGCCAGCGCCGCGACTGTTGAAAAACTGTTTTTT
TRBV6-5	TRBJ2-5	NA	NA	CASSLDRKTQYF	TGTGCCAGCAGTTTGGACCGTAAGACCCAGTACTTC
TRBV4-3	TRBJ2-7	NA	NA	CASSQGPGYEQYF	TGCGCCAGCAGCCAAGGTCCAGGCTACGAGCAGTACTTC
TRBV20-1	TRBJ2-1	TRBD2	NA	CSAREGLAGGIEQFF	TGCAGTGCTAGAGAGGGACTAGCGGGGGGGATTGAGCAGTTCTTC
TRBV12-3/TRBV12-4	TRBJ2-5	TRBD2	many	CASSSPGLEETQYF	TGTGCCAGCAGTTCACCGGGACTAGAAGAGACCCAGTACTTC
TRBV5-6	TRBJ1-1	NA	few	CASSPSAGTAKAFF	TGTGCCAGCAGCCCCTCGGCAGGGACGGCTAAAGCTTTCTTT
TRBV7-9	TRBJ2-3	NA	few	CASSGETLAGTDTQYF	TGTGCCAGCAGCGGGGAGACCCTAGCAGGCACAGATACGCAGTATTTT
TRBV6-1	TRBJ1-1	TRBD1	NA	CASRDRGLNTEAFF	TGTGCCAGCAGGGACAGGGGACTGAACACTGAAGCTTTCTTT
TRBV29-1	TRBJ2-3	NA	many	CSVEERRDSDTQYF	TGCAGCGTTGAAGAAAGAAGGGATTCAGATACGCAGTATTTT
TRBV18	TRBJ1-1	NA	NA	CASSPTWGMNTEAFF	TGTGCCAGCTCACCGACTTGGGGGATGAACACTGAAGCTTTCTTT
TRBV12-2	TRBJ2-7	NA	NA	CAKAPSGVFSYEQYF	TGTGCTAAGGCGCCTAGCGGCGTTTTCTCCTACGAGCAGTACTTC
TRBV10-3	TRBJ2-1	TRBD1	few	CAITRGQGMTYNEQFF	TGTGCCATCACCCGGGGACAGGGGATGACCTACAATGAGCAGTTCTTC
TRBV10-1	TRBJ2-7	NA	NA	CASSEFDHLGEQYF	TGCGCCAGCAGTGAGTTCGATCACCTGGGGGAGCAGTACTTC
TRBV5-5	TRBJ2-7	NA	many	CASSQEFTYEQYF	TGTGCCAGCAGCCAAGAGTTTACCTACGAGCAGTACTTC
TRBV12-3/TRBV12-4	TRBJ1-5	NA	NA	CASSYLTQPQHF	TGTGCCAGCAGTTACCTTACTCAGCCCCAGCATTTT
TRBV6-2/TRBV6-3	TRBJ2-7	NA	many	CASSDTYEQYF	TGTGCCAGCAGTGACACCTACGAGCAGTACTTC
TRBV11-3	TRBJ2-3	NA	NA	CASSGGRAGLRYTQYF	TGTGCCAGCAGCGGGGGAAGGGCGGGACTCCGATATACGCAGTATTTT
TRBV10-3	TRBJ2-5	NA	few	CAISEQVNQETQYF	TGTGCCATCAGTGAGCAGGTTAACCAAGAGACCCAGTACTTC
TRBV19	TRBJ1-4	NA	NA	CASSMVEGSREKLFF	TGTGCCAGTAGTATGGTAGAGGGAAGTCGTGAAAAACTGTTTTTT
TRBV12-3/TRBV12-4	TRBJ1-1	TRBD1	NA	CASSDGTGGRDTEAFF	TGTGCCAGCAGTGACGGGACAGGGGGCAGGGACACTGAAGCTTTCTTT
TRBV27	TRBJ2-7	TRBD2	few	CASSSSGRALYEQYF	TGTGCCAGCAGTTCTAGCGGGAGGGCCTTATACGAGCAGTACTTC
TRBV11-2	TRBJ1-1	NA	NA	CASRSYKGVMNTEAFF	TGTGCCAGCAGGTCATATAAAGGGGTGATGAACACTGAAGCTTTCTTT
TRBV10-2	TRBJ1-3	TRBD1	few	CASRHSTGNNGNTIYF	TGCGCCAGCAGACACTCGACAGGGAACAACGGAAACACCATATATTTT
TRBV7-2	TRBJ2-1	TRBD2	many	CASSHFGLVGSYNEQFF	TGTGCCAGCAGCCACTTTGGACTAGTCGGTTCCTACAATGAGCAGTTCTTC
TRBV5-1	TRBJ2-5	NA	NA	CASRGGAGEGRETQYF	TGCGCCAGCAGGGGAGGCGCCGGCGAGGGCCGGGAGACCCAGTACTTC
TRBV11-2	TRBJ2-7	NA	many	CASSFVDNYEQYF	TGTGCCAGCAGCTTCGTCGACAACTACGAGCAGTACTTC
TRBV4-2	TRBJ1-3	TRBD1	few	CASSRGQGGNTIYF	TGTGCCAGCAGCCGCGGACAGGGTGGAAACACCATATATTTT
TRBV18	TRBJ2-1	NA	NA	CASSLNPNEQFF	TGTGCCAGCTCACTTAATCCGAATGAGCAGTTCTTC
TRBV10-3	TRBJ2-6	NA	NA	CAISESGTSPGANVLTF	TGTGCCATCAGTGAGTCGGGGACATCTCCCGGGGCCAACGTCCTGACTTTC
TRBV7-9	TRBJ2-1	TRBD2	NA	CASSSPSGGPGNNEQFF	TGTGCCAGCAGCTCCCCTAGCGGGGGGCCAGGGAACAATGAGCAGTTCTTC
TRBV20-1	TRBJ1-4	TRBD1	many	CSARGTGGDEKLFF	TGCAGTGCTAGAGGGACAGGGGGTGATGAAAAACTGTTTTTT
TRBV4-2	TRBJ2-7	NA	NA	CASSQESRPQSEQYF	TGTGCCAGCAGCCAAGAGTCCCGGCCCCAATCAGAGCAGTACTTC
TRBV9	TRBJ2-5	NA	NA	CASSVTGQQETQYF	TGTGCCAGCAGCGTAACAGGACAACAAGAGACCCAGTACTTC
TRBV5-1	TRBJ2-1	TRBD2	NA	CASSGSTSGGSNEQFF	TGCGCCAGCAGCGGATCGACTAGCGGGGGAAGCAATGAGCAGTTCTTC
TRBV18	TRBJ1-4	NA	NA	CASSYNRAENEKLFF	TGTGCCAGCTCATACAACAGGGCAGAGAATGAAAAACTGTTTTTT
TRBV6-1	TRBJ2-7	NA	NA	CASRPGLWGYEQYF	TGTGCCAGCAGACCGGGACTTTGGGGCTACGAGCAGTACTTC